Presented here are 32 T cell receptor beta chains from one specimen sequenced in a study of cytomegalovirus exposure and HLA in healthy donors. A multiplex PCR was run with 60 Vbeta primers and 13 Jbeta primers. This table comes from immunoSEQ multiplex PCR, and its TCRdb copy is limited to in-frame clones, with some not included. This sample has roughly 160,000 clones; roughly 83% occur once, and the top ten carry more than 0.35%. The sequencing input was PBMCs. These receptors all stem from a boy between 2 and 10 years old in good health and CMV-seronegative.

This clone was found once. The rearrangement links TRBV27 to TRBJ1-1; the match to TRBD1 covers 7 bases. J was trimmed by 7 bases and V by 4 bases; bases with no gene match: 6. Germline-derived CDR1 and CDR2 are MNHEY and SMNVEV (reference sequence). The CDR3 loop spans 13 amino acids. The CDR3 here is CASSYLTGFEAFF. CDR3 DNA sequence: TGTGCCAGCAGTTATTTGACAGGGTTTGAAGCTTTCTTT.

The chain uses TRBV7-6 and TRBJ2-1; 10 bases align to TRBD2. This CDR3 comprises 15 residues. Germline loops: CDR1 SGHVS, CDR2 FNYEAQ. V lost 5 bases, J lost 7 bases, and 8 bases stayed unmatched. The DNA for the CDR3 is TGTGCCAGCAGCACCGTAGCGGGAGGAGAGAATGAGCAGTTCTTC. Its translation: CASSTVAGGENEQFF.

This clone was seen only a few times. The V and J genes are TRBV5-6 and TRBJ2-1, with TRBD2 matching 7 bases. After removal of 2 bases from V and 9 bases from J, the junction contained 8 bases not matched to a gene. CDR3 length: 14 amino acids. Germline lookup yields CDR1 SGHDT and CDR2 YYEEEE. DNA of the CDR3: TGTGCCAGCAGCTTCGGGGGAGGGGTCCGTGAGCAGTTCTTC. This sequence encodes CASSFGGGVREQFF.

The V gene is TRBV28, the J gene TRBJ1-1; TRBD1 matches 7 bases. The germline CDR1 and CDR2 sequences are MDHEN and SYDVKM. The J segment lost 5 bases and the V segment lost 7 bases, leaving 4 bases of the junction unmatched. The CDR3 totals 12 residues. The CDR3 bases are TGTGCCAGCACCCAGGGGGGAACTGAAGCTTTCTTT. Amino acid sequence: CASTQGGTEAFF.

V and J are TRBV7-9 and TRBJ1-1, with 10 bases that match TRBD1. CDR1 and CDR2 (germline): SEHNR, FQNEAQ (reference sequence). The CDR3 consists of 15 residues. Trimming at V came to 5 bases and at J to 4 bases, leaving 7 bases not matched to a gene. The CDR3 DNA is TGTGCCAGCAGCCTTGACAGGACAGGGGGCACTGAAGCTTTCTTT. Translated: CASSLDRTGGTEAFF. Supplemented by reference TRBV7-9 and TRBJ1-1, the full variable domain reads DTGVSQNPRHKITKRGQNVTFRCDPISEHNRLYWYRQTLGQGPEFLTYFQNEAQLEKSRLLSDRFSAERPKGSFSTLEIQRTEQGDSAMYLCASSLDRTGGTEAFFGQGTRLTVV.

The chain links TRBV27 to TRBJ1-2; 8 bases are a match to TRBD1. CDR1 and CDR2 (germline): MNHEY, SMNVEV (reference sequence). CDR3 length: 13 amino acids. J gave up 5 bases and V 5 bases, and 4 bases lay outside the gene matches. CDR3 sequence reads: CASSPGQAYGYTF. The DNA for the CDR3 is TGTGCCAGCAGTCCGGGACAGGCGTATGGCTACACCTTC.

The count of this clone is one. The gene calls are TRBV11-3 and TRBJ2-1; TRBD2 agrees at 7 bases. The length of the CDR3 is 14 residues. The V segment lost 5 bases and the J segment 6 bases; nucleotides outside the gene matches: 7. Germline CDR1 SGHNT, CDR2 YENEEA. The CDR3 nucleotides are TGTGCCAGCAGCCCGTGGCGGGAGATCAATGAGCAGTTCTTC. Its protein is CASSPWREINEQFF.

This sequence joins TRBV5-4 and TRBJ2-2, with a tentative D call TRBD2 (5 bases). With 1 base removed from V and 12 bases from J, the gap between germline ends came to 13 bases. The CDR3 has 13 amino acids. Germline CDR1 and CDR2: SGHNT and YYREEE (reference sequence). CDR3 residues: CASSLLLRDKLFF. For the CDR3, the DNA is TGTGCCAGCAGCTTGCTTTTGAGGGATAAGCTGTTTTTT.

The rearrangement links TRBV4-2 to TRBJ1-4; 11 nucleotides agree with TRBD1. Germline V lookup: CDR1 LGHNA, CDR2 YNFKEQ. The CDR3 runs to 19 residues. The ends lost 0 bases at V and 1 base at J; junction bases unmatched: 7. The CDR3: CASSQDIPGQGETNEKLFF. The CDR3 nucleotides are TGTGCCAGCAGCCAAGATATACCGGGACAGGGGGAAACTAATGAAAAACTGTTTTTT.

CDR3 DNA sequence: TGTGCCAGCAGTGTTGGACAGGCTCTCTACGAGCAGTACTTC. Encoded protein: CASSVGQALYEQYF. J is TRBJ2-7 and V is TRBV6-1; 7 positions match TRBD1. The CDR3 extends over 14 amino acids. V trimming: 4 bases; J trimming: 3 bases; junction bases outside the gene matches: 6. Germline V gene data show CDR1 as MNHNS and CDR2 as SASEGT.

The chain carries TRBV5-4 and TRBJ2-1; TRBD2 matches at 10 bases. CDR1 SGHNT and CDR2 YYREEE come from the germline V gene (reference sequence). V was clipped by 5 bases and J by 4 bases; unmatched bases: 3. The CDR3 is made up of 14 amino acids. The CDR3 bases are TGTGCCAGCAGGAGGACTAGCGGTTACAATGAGCAGTTCTTC. It specifies CASRRTSGYNEQFF.

The rearrangement uses TRBV19 and TRBJ1-5, with D possibly TRBD1 on 5 matching bases. The germline gives CDR1 LNHDA, CDR2 SQIVND (reference sequence). The CDR3 runs 17 residues. Trimming shortened V by 5 bases and J by 4 bases, and 21 bases separated the two germline ends. The CDR3 coding sequence is TGTGCCAGTAGTGAATTTCTCGGACAAGGGTTAAATCAGCCCCAGCATTTT. This sequence encodes CASSEFLGQGLNQPQHF.

This clone was observed a few times. The chain employs TRBV12-5 and TRBJ1-3, with 7 nucleotides matching TRBD1. Unmatched junction bases numbered 10, after V lost 7 bases and J lost 4 bases. The CDR3 loop spans 15 amino acids. The germline V gene encodes CDR1 LGHNT and CDR2 FRNRAP. CDR3 amino acids: CASAKERGLGNTIYF. Here the CDR3 DNA reads TGTGCTAGTGCCAAGGAGAGGGGGCTCGGAAACACCATATATTTT.

This chain joins TRBV27 and TRBJ2-5, with D unresolved. V dropped 5 bases and J dropped 1 base, with 17 bases sitting between them. Germline assignment: CDR1 MNHEY and CDR2 SMNVEV (reference sequence). The CDR3 consists of 16 residues. The CDR3 sequence is CASSVISPGTQETQYF. CDR3 sequence (DNA): TGTGCCAGCAGTGTAATCTCCCCAGGCACCCAAGAGACCCAGTACTTC.

The chain uses TRBV10-3 and TRBJ1-4; D unresolved. Trimming shortened V by 3 bases and J by 8 bases, and 13 bases separated the two germline ends. This CDR3 is 14 amino acids long. Germline CDR1 is ENHRY and CDR2 is SYGVKD. CDR3 coding DNA: TGTGCCATCAGTGAAGGAGGGAAGGACGAAAAACTGTTTTTT. Its protein product is CAISEGGKDEKLFF.

The chain uses TRBV6-1 and TRBJ2-1; D possibly corresponds to TRBD2 (6 bases). CDR1 MNHNS and CDR2 SASEGT come from the germline V gene. This CDR3 has 13 residues. Trimming cost V 11 bases and J 7 bases, with 18 bases left between them. In nucleotides, the CDR3 is TGTGCCGTACTGGGACTTCCCGGGAATGAGCAGTTCTTC. It is translated as CAVLGLPGNEQFF.

V is TRBV4-1 and J is TRBJ1-1, with D maybe TRBD1 (6 bases). CDR1 is MGHRA and CDR2 is YSYEKL in the germline V gene. The ends were cut back, 0 bases at V and 10 bases at J, with 12 bases in the middle. The CDR3 has 13 amino acids. CDR3 loop: CASSQDVVTGAFF. CDR3 bases: TGCGCCAGCAGCCAAGATGTAGTGACAGGAGCTTTCTTT.

V and J are TRBV9 and TRBJ2-1, with 7 bases aligning to TRBD2. Germline lookup yields CDR1 SGDLS and CDR2 YYNGEE. The ends lost 0 bases at V and 4 bases at J; junction bases unmatched: 4. The CDR3 is made up of 15 amino acids. The CDR3 is CASSVVSGVYNEQFF. The CDR3 DNA reads as TGTGCCAGCAGCGTAGTGAGCGGGGTATACAATGAGCAGTTCTTC.

This clone has just one count. The chain uses TRBV2 and TRBJ2-7, with 12 positions matching TRBD2. The ends lost 6 bases at V and 6 bases at J; junction bases unmatched: 6. The CDR3 spans 14 residues. Per the germline V gene, CDR1 is SNHLY and CDR2 is FYNNEI. CDR3 amino acids: CASSRLAGVLEQYF. Written as DNA, the CDR3 is TGTGCCAGCAGCCGACTAGCGGGAGTACTCGAGCAGTACTTC.

The rearrangement uses TRBV18 and TRBJ2-7; TRBD1 matches 8 bases. The CDR3 is 14 amino acids. The V gene end was trimmed by 6 bases and the J gene end by 3 bases; junction bases not matched to a gene: 7. From germline, CDR1 is KGHSH and CDR2 LQKENI. The CDR3 DNA sequence: TGTGCCAGCTCTCAGGGGGCTAGTGTCTACGAGCAGTACTTC. It translates to CASSQGASVYEQYF.

V gene TRBV5-1 combines with J gene TRBJ2-4; TRBD2 is a possible D gene (6 bases). Trimming cost V 0 bases and J 5 bases, with 9 bases left between them. The length of the CDR3 is 14 residues. Germline CDR1 SGHRS, CDR2 YFSETQ. This chain's CDR3 is CASSLGLAQNIQYF. CDR3 nucleotides: TGCGCCAGCAGCTTGGGGCTAGCGCAAAACATTCAGTACTTC.

The genes are TRBV7-9 and TRBJ2-1; D is ambiguous. Per germline, CDR1 SEHNR and CDR2 FQNEAQ (reference sequence). The length of the CDR3 is 16 residues. The V end lost 5 bases, the J end lost 9 bases, and 23 bases lay between the germline ends. The CDR3: CASSAGSMASSVEQFF. The CDR3, as DNA: TGTGCCAGCAGCGCCGGGTCAATGGCCTCCTCCGTTGAGCAGTTCTTC.

The chain couples TRBV19 to TRBJ1-2, with a possible D match to TRBD1 (5 bases). Germline CDR1 and CDR2: LNHDA and SQIVND (reference sequence). This CDR3 is 13 amino acids long. Trimming left V 5 bases short and J 4 bases short, with 11 bases between. The CDR3 nucleotides are TGTGCCAGTAGTGCCCGACAGTTCTATGGCTACACCTTC. This gives the protein CASSARQFYGYTF.

The rearrangement uses TRBV4-2 and TRBJ2-3; D perhaps matches TRBD2 (6 bases). The ends were cut back, 1 base at V and 0 bases at J, with 23 bases in the middle. The CDR3 is made up of 20 amino acids. CDR1 is LGHNA, CDR2 YNFKEQ, per germline. DNA of the CDR3: TGTGCCAGCAGCCAAGGTGGCGGGACGAACCGGGGACCTAGCACAGATACGCAGTATTTT. It specifies CASSQGGGTNRGPSTDTQYF.

The rearrangement uses TRBV5-1 and TRBJ2-3, with 9 bases that match TRBD1. J was trimmed by 2 bases and V by 2 bases; bases with no gene match: 3. CDR3 size: 15 residues. Looked up from germline, CDR1 is SGHRS and CDR2 is YFSETQ. The CDR3 bases are TGCGCCAGCAGCTTCGGGACAGGGTACACAGATACGCAGTATTTT. The encoded protein is CASSFGTGYTDTQYF. Full variable domain (rest looked up from reference TRBV5-1 and TRBJ2-3): KAGVTQTPRYLIKTRGQQVTLSCSPISGHRSVSWYQQTPGQGLQFLFEYFSETQRNKGNFPGRFSGRQFSNSRSEMNVSTLELGDSALYLCASSFGTGYTDTQYFGPGTRLTVL.

The gene calls are TRBV30 and TRBJ1-3; D gene uncertain. This CDR3 has 12 residues. Germline loops: CDR1 GTSNPN, CDR2 SVGIG (reference sequence). V was trimmed by 0 bases and J by 4 bases, leaving 4 bases between them. CDR3 bases: TGTGCCTGGAGTGTACTCGGAAACACCATATATTTT. As protein: CAWSVLGNTIYF.

The chain has TRBV15 and TRBJ2-1, with 15 bases fitting TRBD2. Germline values: CDR1 LNHNV, CDR2 YYDKDF (reference sequence). The CDR3 covers 18 residues. V was pared by 0 bases and J by 4 bases, with 4 bases of the junction left unmatched. The CDR3, as DNA: TGTGCCACCAGCAGAGATTCGGGGACTAGCGGGAGGTACAATGAGCAGTTCTTC. It codes for CATSRDSGTSGRYNEQFF.

CDR3 bases: TGTGCCAGCAGTGAAAGAACTAGCGGGAGTTACGAGCAGTACTTC. This sequence encodes CASSERTSGSYEQYF. The rearrangement uses TRBV6-1 and TRBJ2-7, with 11 bases fitting TRBD2. Trimming took 2 bases from V and 4 from J; bases not matched to a gene: 4. CDR3 length equals 15 residues. Germline CDR1 is MNHNS and CDR2 is SASEGT.

The chain combines TRBV5-8 with TRBJ1-1; D unclear. The CDR3 extends over 12 amino acids. Germline CDR1 and CDR2: SGHTS and YDEGEE. Trimming took 3 bases from V and 7 from J, leaving 10 bases between them. The CDR3 nucleotides are TGTGCCAGCAGCTCTGTCGGGAGTGAAGCTTTCTTT. Translated, it gives CASSSVGSEAFF.

This chain uses TRBV7-8 with TRBJ2-7, with a tentative D call TRBD1 (6 bases). V lost 1 base and J 2 bases, leaving 12 bases between the germline ends. The CDR3 has 15 residues. The germline CDR1 and CDR2 sequences are SGHVS and FQNEAQ. This CDR3 reads CASSLEQGGTYEQYF. The CDR3 DNA is TGTGCCAGCAGCTTAGAACAGGGTGGCACCTACGAGCAGTACTTC.

The V gene is TRBV11-2, the J gene TRBJ2-3; possible D gene TRBD2, 6 bases. The CDR3 contains 16 residues. CDR1 is SGHAT, CDR2 FQNNGV, per germline. Trimming left V 8 bases short and J 2 bases short, with 20 bases between. The CDR3 nucleotides are TGTGCCAGCTCGGGCTGGGGAGGACTTCACACAGATACGCAGTATTTT. Its translation is CASSGWGGLHTDTQYF.

The chain links TRBV28 to TRBJ2-3; D remains unclear. V was shortened by 2 bases and J by 1 base, with 13 bases between the two germline ends. CDR1 and CDR2 from the germline V gene are MDHEN and SYDVKM. The CDR3 has 16 amino acids. This CDR3 reads CASSLTIGTGTDTQYF. The CDR3 region has the DNA TGTGCCAGCAGTTTAACTATCGGCACCGGCACAGATACGCAGTATTTT.